This TCR beta chain was observed in a study of response to subunit inactivated influenza vaccine. A remark on this clonotype: Its matching antigen is unknown.

Findings and caveats of the study: Authors suggested each seasonal influenza vaccination recruits few new T cells.

This CDR3 has 15 amino acids. Looked up from germline, CDR1 is SGHTA and CDR2 is FQGNSA. The V gene end was trimmed by 5 bases and the J gene end by 2 bases; junction bases not matched to a gene: 6. TCRdb re-analysed the RT-PCR reads in MiXCR, keeping a single row per CDR3 protein. The table shows 400,000 to 650,000 distinct CDR3 sequences, with approximately 7.2% occurring only once. The rearrangement joins TRBV7-2 to TRBJ2-1; 7 bases line up with TRBD1. The sequenced sample was PBMCs from blood, obtained about 24 months after vaccination. The receptor was derived from a man aged 45 to 75 who received an inactivated influenza vaccine. CDR3 DNA: TGTGCCAGCAGCAGACAGACAGGGACCTACAATGAGCAGTTCTTC. This gives the protein CASSRQTGTYNEQFF.